The sequence of this T cell receptor beta chain was determined in a study of T-cell reconstitution after alpha-beta-depleted transplantation in children. The authors prepared the TCRbeta library with unique molecular identifiers. TCRdb passed the PCR reads through MiXCR, listing each CDR3 protein once. The table records over 120,000 distinct CDR3 sequences, around 8.5% of them present only once. This CDR3 has 14 residues. Germline V CDR1 and CDR2: SGHRS, YFSETQ. Broader study findings: T-cell numbers and diversity one year post-transplant derived largely from freshly generated T cells. Some patients' high day-60 TCRbeta diversity was traced to surviving recipient T cells and thymic progenitors.

About this clonotype itself: Its antigen is not identified. It may be a read error: a sequence one base away is much more abundant.

The sequences come from PBMCs, mostly from graft donor cells, collected 180 days after TCRalphabeta/CD19-depleted stem cell transplant. This receptor was identified in a female patient between 2 and 15 years old who had a stem cell transplant for congenital amegakaryocytic thrombocytopenia, so the T cells may come from the graft donor. The V gene is TRBV5-1, the J gene TRBJ2-1; no definite D call. In DNA, the CDR3 is TGCGCCAGCAGCTTGAGTGCCAGCTACAATGAGCATTTCTTC. Amino acid sequence: CASSLSASYNEHFF.